Here is one T cell receptor (beta chain) with its context. TCRdb passed the PCR reads through MiXCR, listing each CDR3 protein once. This table has some 88,000 distinct CDR3 sequences, approximately 22% appearing once. The data were obtained in a study of molecular identifiers for immune sequencing clone quantification. V was trimmed by 6 bases and J by 5 bases, leaving 17 bases between them. This CDR3 has 15 amino acids. Germline CDR1 and CDR2: MGHRA and YSYEKL. This receptor was taken from a human donor in good health. Some libraries in this study had Jurkat cell RNA spiked in. Source material: naive CD8+ T cells from blood, with Jurkat cell RNA spiked in. Subset: FACS-sorted CD8+CD4-CCR7+CD45RA+ naive T cells. This chain links TRBV4-1 with TRBJ2-1; a possible D gene is TRBD1 (6 bases). The CDR3 sequence is CASRADEGHHNEQFF. DNA of the CDR3: TGCGCCAGCAGGGCTGACGAGGGACACCACAATGAGCAGTTCTTC.